The rows below give T cell receptor beta chains drawn from one sample of a study of T cell responses to AZD1222 COVID-19 vaccine. The data were produced by immunoSEQ multiplex PCR, yet TCRdb's version contains in-frame clones alone and is incomplete. Here the sample spans about 120,000 clones, 92% being singletons. The sequencing used peripheral blood, collected on day 0 of AZD1222 vaccination. All receptors come from an adult in good health. Both conserved end residues are part of each CDR3. The D gene is left open where the match is weak. Size tells how often a clone was seen (once, few, many) or the class of an expanded clone, and some rows leave it out.

TRBV10-3,TRBJ2-7,NA,NA,CATQGRQEPYEQYF,TGTGCCACCCAGGGCAGACAGGAGCCCTACGAGCAGTACTTC
TRBV29-1,TRBJ1-5,NA,TRBD1,CSVEDLGDRDSEENQPQHF,TGCAGCGTTGAAGATCTAGGGGACAGGGATTCAGAAGAAAATCAGCCCCAGCATTTT
TRBV3-1/TRBV3-2,TRBJ1-5,NA,NA,CASSQGLNQPQHF,TGTGCCAGCAGCCAGGGACTCAATCAGCCCCAGCATTTT
TRBV7-8,TRBJ1-2,NA,TRBD1,CASSLDRVGRGYTF,TGTGCCAGCAGCTTGGACAGGGTTGGACGAGGCTACACCTTC
TRBV5-5,TRBJ1-2,NA,TRBD1,CASSPGTGGVVYGYTF,TGTGCCAGCAGCCCCGGGACAGGGGGCGTAGTCTATGGCTACACCTTC
TRBV14,TRBJ2-2,NA,NA,CASSQDPGADTGELFF,TGTGCCAGCAGCCAAGATCCAGGGGCAGACACCGGGGAGCTGTTTTTT
TRBV11-2,TRBJ1-2,NA,NA,CASSTGLEDYGYTF,TGTGCCAGCAGCACGGGATTGGAGGACTATGGCTACACCTTC
TRBV10-3,TRBJ2-1,NA,TRBD2,CAISGVAGRTHEQFF,TGTGCCATCAGTGGCGTAGCGGGACGAACCCATGAGCAGTTCTTC
TRBV18,TRBJ2-5,once,TRBD1,CASSPLPGGLETQYF,TGTGCCAGCTCACCACTCCCAGGGGGCCTCGAGACCCAGTACTTC
TRBV28,TRBJ1-6,few,NA,CASTLRGVDSPLHF,TGTGCCAGCACACTCAGGGGAGTGGATTCACCCCTCCACTTT
TRBV19,TRBJ2-3,NA,NA,CASSMAGGSTDTQYF,TGTGCCAGTAGTATGGCTGGGGGTAGCACAGATACGCAGTATTTT
TRBV30,TRBJ2-7,few,NA,CAWSVQKAYEQYF,TGTGCCTGGAGTGTTCAGAAGGCCTACGAGCAGTACTTC
TRBV19,TRBJ1-2,NA,NA,CASSTTTGGIYGYTF,TGTGCCAGTAGTACTACGACTGGGGGAATCTATGGCTACACCTTC
TRBV25-1,TRBJ1-5,NA,NA,CASSPFLGPQHF,TGTGCCAGCAGTCCATTTTTGGGGCCCCAGCATTTT
TRBV10-3,TRBJ2-7,NA,NA,CAIQPQGTSHEQYF,TGTGCCATTCAACCACAGGGAACGAGTCACGAGCAGTACTTC
TRBV9,TRBJ2-3,NA,NA,CASSPLHSGDTQYF,TGTGCCAGCAGCCCCCTTCACTCGGGAGATACGCAGTATTTT
TRBV7-9,TRBJ1-3,once,NA,CASSPPGHGSGNTIYF,TGTGCCAGCAGCCCCCCTGGGCACGGGTCTGGAAACACCATATATTTT
TRBV7-9,TRBJ2-7,NA,TRBD1,CASSLAPPGQGKYEQYF,TGTGCCAGCAGCTTAGCACCCCCGGGACAGGGAAAGTACGAGCAGTACTTC
TRBV19,TRBJ1-6,NA,NA,CASWDEHRVDSPLHF,TGTGCCAGCTGGGACGAACACAGGGTGGATTCACCCCTCCACTTT
TRBV11-1,TRBJ2-3,NA,NA,CASSPNRGGTDTQYF,TGTGCCAGCAGCCCAAACCGAGGGGGGACAGATACGCAGTATTTT
TRBV5-4,TRBJ2-1,NA,TRBD1,CASSLAGRGPWGEQFF,TGTGCCAGCAGCTTGGCTGGCAGGGGGCCTTGGGGGGAGCAGTTCTTC
TRBV30,TRBJ2-5,NA,NA,CAWSGTIGETQYF,TGTGCCTGGAGTGGGACTATAGGAGAGACCCAGTACTTC
TRBV6-4,TRBJ2-2,NA,TRBD2,CASSDLSGTSGRWDTGELFF,TGTGCCAGCAGTGACCTGAGCGGGACTAGCGGGAGATGGGACACCGGGGAGCTGTTTTTT
TRBV5-1,TRBJ2-3,NA,NA,CASSSPGTNTDTQYF,TGCGCCAGCAGCTCCCCCGGGACCAACACAGATACGCAGTATTTT
TRBV2,TRBJ1-6,NA,TRBD1,CASNGGGRDSPLHF,TGTGCCAGCAATGGAGGGGGCCGAGATTCACCCCTCCACTTT
TRBV9,TRBJ1-6,NA,NA,CASSVEEGGYNSPLHF,TGTGCCAGCAGCGTAGAAGAAGGCGGTTATAATTCACCCCTCCACTTT
TRBV29-1,TRBJ1-4,NA,NA,CSARHTNEKLFF,TGCAGCGCCAGACACACAAATGAAAAACTGTTTTTT
TRBV2,TRBJ1-5,NA,NA,CASSEGLPYQPQHF,TGTGCCAGCAGTGAGGGCCTCCCTTATCAGCCCCAGCATTTT
TRBV2,TRBJ2-3,NA,TRBD2,CASTWKGLAAFLSTDTQYF,TGTGCCAGCACGTGGAAAGGGCTAGCGGCCTTCCTTAGCACAGATACGCAGTATTTT
TRBV27,TRBJ1-1,NA,TRBD1,CASRIRGDPMNTEAFF,TGTGCCAGCAGAATCAGGGGGGACCCCATGAACACTGAAGCTTTCTTT
TRBV11-2,TRBJ1-3,NA,TRBD1,CASSWDRERRRSGNTIYF,TGTGCCAGCAGCTGGGACAGAGAAAGACGTAGGTCTGGAAACACCATATATTTT
TRBV24-1,TRBJ2-1,NA,NA,CATSDFRGRTYNEQFF,TGTGCCACCAGTGATTTTCGAGGCAGGACGTACAATGAGCAGTTCTTC